Listed here is a single TCR beta chain. Its antigen is still unknown. Base qualities are not provided; no much larger clone lies one nucleotide away. PBMCs were isolated by Ficoll-Paque density gradient centrifugation. The data belong to a study of T-cell memory formation after mild COVID-19 (dated by TCRdb to the early 2020s). With respect to the entire study: Most TCR sequence clusters were specific to one of the two donors. The cohort was made up of two young adult volunteers, one female and one male, who were previously healthy. Longitudinal TCRalpha and TCRbeta repertoire sequencing tracked T-cell clones expanding and contracting after mild COVID-19 in a couple of donors.

The CDR3, cysteine through phenylalanine, is 12 amino acids long. Only the CDR3 portion is preserved as DNA: 36 bases, with reading frame beginning at the first base. The V and J ends are trimmed by 1 base and 6 bases, leaving 6 bases between them. Reading the germline V gene (reference sequence) gives CDR1 SEHNR and CDR2 FQNEAQ. TCRdb records Illumina NovaSeq 6000 as the sequencer. cDNA libraries for TCRalpha and TCRbeta were prepared by 5'RACE using constant-segment primers, with sample barcodes and unique molecular identifiers added. RNA was extracted from every sample with Trizol reagent. Amplification of the libraries took two PCR steps, and the second step added a second sample barcode plus Illumina TruSeq adapters. Sequencing of libraries was performed on an Illumina NovaSeq with 2 x 150 bp paired-end reads. Per the authors' processing: With migec v1.2.7, reads were demultiplexed and then collapsed into UMI-guided consensus sequences. Using mixcr v2.1.11, the UMI consensuses were aligned to TRA and TRB V and J templates and assembled into clonotypes. Clonotypes were classified as expanded or contracted when called significant by both edgeR and NoisET, with noise models trained on biological replicates. For edgeR calls, the thresholds were a false discovery rate-adjusted p below 0.01 and a log2 fold-change of 1. As an exploratory analysis of dynamics, max-normalized trajectories of the 1000 most abundant clonotypes were examined by PCA with hierarchical clustering. Separately sequenced CD4+ and CD8+ repertoires were used to assign a CD4 or CD8 phenotype to each responding clone. In-frame beta chains were kept once TCRdb had trimmed the public reads at Q25 with fastp and called clones with MiXCR. Rows merge per CDR3 protein into single entries with the most common DNA and genes. TCRdb, rather than the study authors, made the V and J calls. A total of approximately 290,000 distinct CDR3 sequences appear in this sample, approximately 19% of them only once. Roughly 20% of the sample is held by the ten biggest clonotypes.

Paper-wide results and their limitations: Some responding clones were detected in pre-infection memory, which suggested that pre-existing cross-reactive memory T cells had joined the SARS-CoV-2 response. Balanced CD4/CD8 phenotypes were observed for clones contracting from day 15 to 85, whereas a bias towards CD4+ was observed for a second wave of clones expanding from day 15 to 37. SARS-CoV-2 specificity of the second-wave clones peaking on day 37 was not confirmed. The study covered only a couple of mild cases, and larger cohorts including severe cases with pre-infection samples were considered necessary. Contracting CD4+ clones were located mainly in the CM and EM memory subsets, whereas CD8+ clones were found to be enriched in EMRA.

The sequenced material came from PBMCs or a T cell subset sorted from them (not recorded which). This TCR was sampled from a man aged 18 to 30 who had mild COVID-19 (a few samples of this study predate the infection). The sample titles of this study are shuffled in the database, so cell type and time point are left out; the donor was told from shared clones. The sequence is built from TRBV7-9 and TRBJ1-1; the D segment cannot be called with confidence. Here the CDR3 is given as CASSLGSPEAFF. The DNA sequence is given as TGTGCCAGCAGCTTAGGGTCGCCTGAAGCTTTCTTT.